Following are 7 T cell receptor beta chains from one sample sequenced in a study of blood T cell repertoires in COVID-19. The table came from immunoSEQ multiplex PCR; TCRdb's copy has only in-frame clones and leaves some out. The repertoire includes 35,000 to 40,000 clones, around 84% of them detected once, and around 1.6% sits in the top ten. The sequenced material came from peripheral blood. These receptors originate from a man between 60 and 70 years old with COVID-19, enrolled during active disease.

This clone was found once. The gene calls are TRBV5-1 and TRBJ2-2, with TRBD1 as a possible D gene (6 bases). V lost 3 bases to trimming and J lost 5 bases, with 20 bases between them. The CDR3 totals 17 residues. Germline V CDR1 and CDR2: SGHRS, YFSETQ. In nucleotides, the CDR3 is TGCGCCAGCAGCTCGTACTGGGGGCGAACAATTACCGGGGAGCTGTTTTTT. It codes for CASSSYWGRTITGELFF.

The chain joins TRBV7-2 to TRBJ1-2, with 11 bases lining up with TRBD1. From germline, CDR1 is SGHTA and CDR2 FQGNSA. This CDR3 contains 15 residues. V lost 5 bases, J lost 4 bases, and 6 bases stayed unmatched. The CDR3 sequence is CASSLGQGALYGYTF. The CDR3 nucleotides are TGTGCCAGCAGCCTTGGACAGGGGGCTCTCTATGGCTACACCTTC. Full variable domain (outside the CDR3, taken from reference TRBV7-2 and TRBJ1-2): GAGVSQSPSNKVTEKGKDVELRCDPISGHTALYWYRQSLGQGLEFLIYFQGNSAPDKSGLPSDRFSAERTGGSVSTLTIQRTQQEDSAVYLCASSLGQGALYGYTFGSGTRLTVV.

This clone is a singleton in its sample. The rearrangement links TRBV6-6 to TRBJ1-5; 9 nucleotides line up with TRBD1. V dropped 8 bases and J dropped 7; count of bases not matched to a gene: 9. Germline assignment: CDR1 MNHNY and CDR2 SVGAGI (reference sequence). The CDR3 length is 14 residues. The CDR3 nucleotides read TGTGCCAGCCGAGGGACAGGGAGGGAGCAGCCCCAGCATTTT. Residues: CASRGTGREQPQHF.

The J gene is TRBJ1-3, the V gene TRBV18; no clear D gene. Germline CDR1 and CDR2: KGHSH and LQKENI. V was clipped by 6 bases and J by 0 bases, with 12 bases between them. CDR3 length: 15 residues. The CDR3 DNA follows: TGTGCCAGCTCCCCGGGGAGCATCTCTGGAAACACCATATATTTT. This translates into CASSPGSISGNTIYF.

V and J are TRBV6-5 and TRBJ2-7; 7 positions agree with TRBD2. This CDR3 region has 13 residues. Losses at the gene ends were 4 bases for V and 6 bases for J; bases not matched to a gene: 6. Germline assignment: CDR1 MNHEY and CDR2 SVGAGI. In nucleotides, the CDR3 is TGTGCCAGCAGTTTCGATTCGGGGGGCGAGCAGTACTTC. It yields the protein CASSFDSGGEQYF.

The V gene is TRBV27, the J gene TRBJ1-6; 10 bases agree with TRBD1. CDR1 and CDR2 (germline): MNHEY, SMNVEV (reference sequence). V shed 2 bases and J 8 bases; nucleotides not matched to a gene: 3. The CDR3 spans 15 residues. The CDR3, as DNA: TGTGCCAGCAGTTTAATGACAGGGGGCTATTCACCCCTCCACTTT. Translated: CASSLMTGGYSPLHF.

V usage is TRBV28 and J usage is TRBJ2-1, with TRBD2 matching over 9 bases. V shed 6 bases, J shed 4 bases, and the junction held 4 bases outside the gene matches. This CDR3 contains 14 residues. Germline V gene sequence: CDR1 MDHEN, CDR2 SYDVKM. DNA for the CDR3: TGTGCCAGCAGGGAAGCGGGAGGTTACAATGAGCAGTTCTTC. Its translation is CASREAGGYNEQFF.